This T cell receptor (beta chain) emerged from a study of cytomegalovirus exposure and HLA in healthy donors. Looking at the study overall: Earlier results showed roughly 120 million unique TCR beta sequences derived from approximately 170 million T cells.

General observations from the study: The authors considered a cluster of highly shared sequence variants likely to be a sequencing artifact. A few CMV-associated chains proved CMV antigen-specific in vitro. TRBV6-2, TRBV6-3 and some other V segments were unresolvable in 87-base-pair reads.

It was with 60 Vbeta and 13 Jbeta primers that the PCR ran. Repertoires were generated with immunoSEQ multiplex PCR, while TCRdb's copy carries only in-frame clones and drops some. The sample table includes 50,000 to 70,000 clones. In regard to this clone: The antigen remains undetermined.

The CDR3 consists of 14 residues. V lost 3 bases and J 4 bases, leaving 12 bases between the germline ends. From germline, CDR1 is SGDLS and CDR2 YYNGEE. This sequence originates from a woman aged 18-30 years in good health and CMV-seronegative. The sequenced material came from PBMCs. The chain has TRBV9 and TRBJ2-3; D is perhaps TRBD2 (6 bases). The CDR3 bases are TGTGCCAGCAGCGCTCAGACTAGTTCAGATACGCAGTATTTT. Amino acids: CASSAQTSSDTQYF.